This T cell receptor (beta chain) was documented in a study of blood T cell repertoires in COVID-19. Sequencing was performed with immunoSEQ multiplex PCR; in TCRdb, only in-frame clones are kept and a portion is missing. The data hold a few hundred thousand clones, with approximately 89% observed a single time. Germline V gene data show CDR1 as SNHLY and CDR2 as FYNNEI. V was cut by 3 bases and J by 2 bases, with 8 bases left in between. CDR3 length equals 13 residues. This TCR came from a woman in her forties or fifties who had recovered from COVID-19. What was sequenced was peripheral blood. The chain links TRBV2 to TRBJ2-7; a possible D gene is TRBD2 (5 bases). The chain's CDR3 is CASSDSAAYEQYF. The DNA for the CDR3 is TGTGCCAGCAGTGATTCAGCGGCCTACGAGCAGTACTTC.